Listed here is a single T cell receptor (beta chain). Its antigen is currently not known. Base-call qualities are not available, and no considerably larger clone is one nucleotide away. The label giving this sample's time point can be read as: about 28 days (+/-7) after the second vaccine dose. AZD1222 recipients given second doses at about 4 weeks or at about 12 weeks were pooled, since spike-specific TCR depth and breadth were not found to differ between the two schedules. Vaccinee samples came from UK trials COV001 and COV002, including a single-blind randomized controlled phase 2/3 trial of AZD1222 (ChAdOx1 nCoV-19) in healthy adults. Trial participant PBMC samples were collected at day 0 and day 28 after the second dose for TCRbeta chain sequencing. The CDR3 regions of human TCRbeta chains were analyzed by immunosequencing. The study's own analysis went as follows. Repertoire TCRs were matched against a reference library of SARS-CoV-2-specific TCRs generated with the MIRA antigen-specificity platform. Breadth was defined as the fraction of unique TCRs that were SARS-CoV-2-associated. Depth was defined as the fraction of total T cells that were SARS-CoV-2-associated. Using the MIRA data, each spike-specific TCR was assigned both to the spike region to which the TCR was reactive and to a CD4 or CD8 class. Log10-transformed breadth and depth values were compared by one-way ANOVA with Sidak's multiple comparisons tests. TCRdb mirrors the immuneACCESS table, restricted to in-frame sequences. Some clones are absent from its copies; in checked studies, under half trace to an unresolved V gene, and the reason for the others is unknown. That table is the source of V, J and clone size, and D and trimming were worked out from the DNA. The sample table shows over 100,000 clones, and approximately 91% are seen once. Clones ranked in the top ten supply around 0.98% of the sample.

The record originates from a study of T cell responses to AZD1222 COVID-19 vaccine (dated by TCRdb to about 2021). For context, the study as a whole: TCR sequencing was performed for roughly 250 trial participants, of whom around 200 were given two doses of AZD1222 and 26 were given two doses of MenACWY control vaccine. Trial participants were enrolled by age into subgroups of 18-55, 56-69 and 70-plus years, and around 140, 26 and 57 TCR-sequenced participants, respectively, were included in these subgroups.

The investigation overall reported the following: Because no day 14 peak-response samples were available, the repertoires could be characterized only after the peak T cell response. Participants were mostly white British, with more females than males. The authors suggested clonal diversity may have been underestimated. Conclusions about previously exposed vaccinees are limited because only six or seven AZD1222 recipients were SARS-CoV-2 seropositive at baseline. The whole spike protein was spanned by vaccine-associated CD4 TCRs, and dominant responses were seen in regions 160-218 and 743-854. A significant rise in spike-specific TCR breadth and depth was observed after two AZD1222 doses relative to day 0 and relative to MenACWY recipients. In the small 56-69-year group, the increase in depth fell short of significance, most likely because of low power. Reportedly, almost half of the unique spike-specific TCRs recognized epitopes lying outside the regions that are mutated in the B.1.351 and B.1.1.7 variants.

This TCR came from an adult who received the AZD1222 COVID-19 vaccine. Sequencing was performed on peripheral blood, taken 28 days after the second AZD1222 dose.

The DNA sequence is given as TGTGCCAGCAGCGAATGGGGCCCCGGGGAGCTGTTTTTT. The resulting protein is CASSEWGPGELFF. Recombination connected TRBV9 to TRBJ2-2, with TRBD1 as a weak D call on 5 bases. CDR1 and CDR2, looked up from the germline V gene, are SGDLS and YYNGEE. The CDR3 runs 13 residues from the cysteine to the phenylalanine. Here the CDR3 DNA is all that survives: 39 bases in frame from base 1. Cut back by 3 bases and 6 bases, the V and J ends lie 9 bases apart.